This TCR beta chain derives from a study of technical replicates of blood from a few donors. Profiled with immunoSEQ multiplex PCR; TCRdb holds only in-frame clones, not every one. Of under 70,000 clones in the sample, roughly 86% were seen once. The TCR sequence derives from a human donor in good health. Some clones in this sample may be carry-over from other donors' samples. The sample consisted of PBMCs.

The CDR3 protein is CASSLTGGGTYEQYF. In DNA form, the CDR3 reads TGTGCCAGCAGCTTAACTGGCGGGGGAACCTACGAGCAGTACTTC. The chain carries TRBV7-3 and TRBJ2-7, with TRBD2 matching 7 bases. Germline CDR1 reads SGHTA; CDR2 reads FQGTGA. This CDR3 comprises 15 residues. With 0 bases clipped from V and 2 bases from J, the junction kept 4 bases outside the gene matches. Supplemented by reference TRBV7-3 and TRBJ2-7, the full variable domain reads GAGVSQTPSNKVTEKGKYVELRCDPISGHTALYWYRQSLGQGPEFLIYFQGTGAADDSGLPNDRFFAVRPEGSVSTLKIQRTERGDSAVYLCASSLTGGGTYEQYFGPGTRLTVT.